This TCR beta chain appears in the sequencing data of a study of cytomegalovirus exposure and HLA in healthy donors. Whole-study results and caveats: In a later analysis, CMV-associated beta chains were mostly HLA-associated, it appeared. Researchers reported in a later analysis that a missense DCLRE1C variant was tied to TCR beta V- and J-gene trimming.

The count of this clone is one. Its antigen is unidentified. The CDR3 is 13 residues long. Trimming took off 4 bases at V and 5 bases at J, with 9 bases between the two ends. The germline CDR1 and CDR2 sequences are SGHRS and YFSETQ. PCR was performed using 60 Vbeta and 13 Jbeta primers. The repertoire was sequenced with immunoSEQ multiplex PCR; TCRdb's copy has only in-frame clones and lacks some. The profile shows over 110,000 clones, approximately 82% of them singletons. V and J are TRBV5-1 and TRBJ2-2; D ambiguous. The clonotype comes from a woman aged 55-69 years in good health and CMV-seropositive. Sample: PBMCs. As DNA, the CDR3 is TGCGCCAGCAGCATTACAGTGACCGGGGAGCTGTTTTTT. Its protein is CASSITVTGELFF.